This T cell receptor beta chain is drawn from a study of blood T cells in healthy people across ages. Study as a whole: Capture via template switching afforded approximately one barcoded beta molecule per two T cells. Regarding the study as a whole: The unsorted PBMCs prevented any conclusive comparison of naive versus antigen-experienced cells. Per million T cells, TCR beta diversity dropped roughly linearly as age increased.

The second PCR ran roughly 6 to 11 cycles with a sample-barcoded 5' primer and J-beta primers. TCRdb reanalysed the 5' RACE reads using MiXCR and keeps one entry per CDR3 protein. This table has 600,000 or so distinct CDR3 sequences, 25% to 35% appearing once. This clonotype appeared a few times. Its antigen is currently unknown. The germline CDR1 and CDR2 sequences are MNHEY and SVGEGT. The CDR3 runs to 15 residues. The V gene lost 7 bases and the J gene lost 3 bases, with 18 bases spanning the gap. This sequence joins TRBV6-2 or TRBV6-3 and TRBJ1-1; a possible D gene is TRBD1 (5 bases). This TCR derives from a woman at least 80 years old in good health. Sequencing used blood. The CDR3 reads CASNDSPPRHTEAFF. In DNA, the CDR3 is TGTGCCAGCAATGACAGCCCCCCGCGGCACACTGAAGCTTTCTTT.